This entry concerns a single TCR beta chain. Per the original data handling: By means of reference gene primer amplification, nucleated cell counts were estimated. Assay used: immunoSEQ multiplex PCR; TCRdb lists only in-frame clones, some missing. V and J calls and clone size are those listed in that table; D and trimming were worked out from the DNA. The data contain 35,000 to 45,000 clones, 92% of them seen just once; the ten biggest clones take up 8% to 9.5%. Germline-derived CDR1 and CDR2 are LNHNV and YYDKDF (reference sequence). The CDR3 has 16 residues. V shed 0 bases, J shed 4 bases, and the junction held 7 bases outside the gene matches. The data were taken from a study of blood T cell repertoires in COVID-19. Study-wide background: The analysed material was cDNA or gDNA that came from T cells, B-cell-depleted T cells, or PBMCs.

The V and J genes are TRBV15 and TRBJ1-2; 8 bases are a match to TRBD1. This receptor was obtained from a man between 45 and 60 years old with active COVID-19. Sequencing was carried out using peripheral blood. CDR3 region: CATSRDPTGVSYGYTF. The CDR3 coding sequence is TGTGCCACCAGCAGAGACCCGACAGGGGTGAGCTATGGCTACACCTTC.